Here is one TCR beta chain with its context. This entry comes from a study of blood T cell repertoires in COVID-19. The CDR3 has 13 amino acids. From germline, CDR1 is WSHSY and CDR2 SAAADI. V dropped 6 bases and J dropped 0 bases, with 7 bases sitting between them. The data were produced by immunoSEQ multiplex PCR, yet TCRdb's version contains in-frame clones alone and is incomplete. The table has 65,000 to 90,000 clones, 83% seen once. The clonotype was recovered from a woman aged 80 or over with acute or convalescent COVID-19. The V gene is TRBV10-2, the J gene TRBJ2-3, with D perhaps TRBD2 (5 bases). Material: peripheral blood. This CDR3 is CASSRGSTDTQYF. DNA of the CDR3: TGCGCCAGCAGCCGGGGTAGCACAGATACGCAGTATTTT.